This T cell receptor beta chain appears in the sequencing data of a study of cytomegalovirus exposure and HLA in healthy donors. Looking at the study overall: In a later analysis, the approximately 110 validation repertoires were reported to have used the same platform as the 600 to 700 first-cohort repertoires.

Only in-frame clones appear in the TCRdb table, and some are missing; sequencing was by immunoSEQ multiplex PCR. The repertoire consists of 200,000 to 300,000 clones, with around 90% occurring once and the leading ten covering approximately 3%. In germline, CDR1 is SGHNT, CDR2 YYREEE (reference sequence). CDR3 length equals 13 residues. Trimming left V 4 bases short and J 4 bases short, with 11 bases between. This sequence joins TRBV5-4 and TRBJ2-5; D perhaps matches TRBD1 (6 bases). The receptor comes from a woman aged 25 to 45 in good health and CMV-seronegative. Sequenced input: PBMCs. The CDR3 spells CASSRQGRETQYF. DNA for the CDR3: TGTGCCAGCAGCCGGCAGGGGCGAGAGACCCAGTACTTC.